One and the same sample provided the 7 T cell receptor beta chains below, sequenced in a study of beta chain features in type 1 diabetes. Reverse transcribing all isolated RNA meant expressed TCRB transcripts were sequenced. Some clones are missing from TCRdb's copy, which holds only in-frame ones; the method was immunoSEQ multiplex PCR. The top ten clones hold less than 3% of a sample with approximately 160,000 clones, less than 9.5% of them seen once. Sequenced material: central memory CD4+ T cells from blood. Receptor source: a woman aged 18-29 years in good health.

This clone was recorded a few times. This CDR3 is also generated by other DNA sequences in the sample. This chain links TRBV30 with TRBJ2-3; 9 bases agree with TRBD1. The junction had 5 bases not matched to a gene; V was cut back by 0 bases and J by 4 bases. CDR3 length: 15 amino acids. Germline loops: CDR1 GTSNPN, CDR2 SVGIG (reference sequence). CDR3 sequence (DNA): TGTGCCTGGAGTGTAAAAGGACAGGGGTCAGATACGCAGTATTTT. Its protein product is CAWSVKGQGSDTQYF.

The chain joins TRBV29-1 to TRBJ2-3; D call uncertain. The CDR3 runs to 13 residues. Germline CDR1 is SQVTM and CDR2 is ANQGSEA. The germline V and J ends were trimmed by 0 bases and 1 base, with 5 bases remaining between them. The CDR3 region is CSVEDTGTDTQYF. CDR3 nucleotide sequence: TGCAGCGTTGAAGATACGGGCACAGATACGCAGTATTTT.

This sequence joins TRBV29-1 and TRBJ1-6; no firm D call. CDR3 length equals 14 residues. CDR1 is SQVTM and CDR2 is ANQGSEA in the germline V gene. V shed 4 bases and J shed 8 bases, with 15 bases lying between them. Here the CDR3 DNA reads TGCAGCGTTGCGGAGGGTGCAGTGGATTCACCCCTCCACTTT. Residues: CSVAEGAVDSPLHF.

The V call is TRBV11-2, the J call TRBJ2-4; maybe TRBD2 (7 bases). Per germline, CDR1 SGHAT and CDR2 FQNNGV. The ends were cut back, 1 base at V and 6 bases at J, with 13 bases in the middle. This CDR3 region has 15 residues. The CDR3 sequence is CASSLGGGGGNIQYF. CDR3 DNA: TGTGCCAGCAGCTTAGGAGGGGGGGGTGGAAACATTCAGTACTTC.

In its sample, this clone was seen a few times. V gene TRBV29-1 combines with J gene TRBJ2-3, with D perhaps TRBD2 (6 bases). V shed 7 bases and J shed 1 base, with 9 bases lying between them. Germline values: CDR1 SQVTM, CDR2 ANQGSEA. The CDR3 is made up of 12 amino acids. CDR3 in amino acids: CSGEAGTDTQYF. As DNA, the CDR3 is TGCAGCGGGGAGGCGGGCACAGATACGCAGTATTTT.

The genes are TRBV29-1 and TRBJ1-2; D unresolved. This CDR3 has 12 residues. Germline loops: CDR1 SQVTM, CDR2 ANQGSEA. The germline V and J ends were trimmed by 4 bases and 1 base, with 7 bases remaining between them. DNA for the CDR3: TGCAGCGTTGTGCACAGTAACTATGGCTACACCTTC. Amino acids: CSVVHSNYGYTF.

The V gene is TRBV4-1, the J gene TRBJ2-7; no clear D gene. Looked up from germline, CDR1 is MGHRA and CDR2 is YSYEKL. The CDR3 has 16 residues. V shed 2 bases and J shed 3 bases, with 17 bases lying between them. The CDR3 loop is CASSQSSGLDLYEQYF. The CDR3 coding sequence is TGCGCCAGCAGCCAATCTAGTGGCCTAGACCTCTACGAGCAGTACTTC.